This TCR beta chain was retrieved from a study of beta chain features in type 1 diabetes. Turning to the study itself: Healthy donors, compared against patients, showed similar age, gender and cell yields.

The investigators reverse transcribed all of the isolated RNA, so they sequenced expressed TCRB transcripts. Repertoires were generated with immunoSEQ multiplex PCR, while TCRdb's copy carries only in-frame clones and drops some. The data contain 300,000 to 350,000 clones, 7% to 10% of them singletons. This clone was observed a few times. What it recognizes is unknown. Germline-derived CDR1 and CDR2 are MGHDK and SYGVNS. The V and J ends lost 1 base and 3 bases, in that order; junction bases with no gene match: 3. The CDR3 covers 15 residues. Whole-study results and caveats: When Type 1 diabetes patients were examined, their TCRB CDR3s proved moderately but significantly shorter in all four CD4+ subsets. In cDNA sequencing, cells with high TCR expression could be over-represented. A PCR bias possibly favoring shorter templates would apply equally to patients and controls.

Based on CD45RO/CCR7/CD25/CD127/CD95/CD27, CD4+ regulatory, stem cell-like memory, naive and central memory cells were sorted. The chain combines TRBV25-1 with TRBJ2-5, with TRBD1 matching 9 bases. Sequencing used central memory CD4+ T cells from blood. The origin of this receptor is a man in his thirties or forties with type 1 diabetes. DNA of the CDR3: TGTGCCAGCAGTGAATTAGACAGGGGGAAAGAGACCCAGTACTTC. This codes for CASSELDRGKETQYF. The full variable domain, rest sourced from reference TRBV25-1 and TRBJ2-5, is EADIYQTPRYLVIGTGKKITLECSQTMGHDKMYWYQQDPGMELHLIHYSYGVNSTEKGDLSSESTVSRIRTEHFPLTLESARPSHTSQYLCASSELDRGKETQYFGPGTRLLVL.